The 28 T cell receptor beta chains below all came from one sample that was sequenced in a study of cytomegalovirus exposure and HLA in healthy donors. The PCR was carried out with 60 Vbeta primers and 13 Jbeta primers. The protocol was immunoSEQ multiplex PCR, while the TCRdb copy is restricted to in-frame clones and leaves out a portion. The table lists some 150,000 clones, about three quarters of them singletons, with about 4.4% in the top ten. The sample comprised PBMCs. Receptors originate from a man aged 45-65 years in good health and CMV-seropositive.

This rearrangement joins TRBV2 to TRBJ1-4; 9 nucleotides agree with TRBD1. The CDR3 runs to 13 residues. The germline CDR1 and CDR2 sequences are SNHLY and FYNNEI. The trim removed 7 bases at V and 9 bases at J, leaving 6 bases unmatched. CDR3 in DNA: TGTGCCAGCATGACAGGGGGTTCCCAAAAACTGTTTTTT. Translated: CASMTGGSQKLFF.

The gene calls are TRBV9 and TRBJ1-3, with 8 bases fitting TRBD1. V dropped 1 base and J dropped 0; count of bases not matched to a gene: 6. This CDR3 is built from 17 residues. Germline-derived CDR1 and CDR2 are SGDLS and YYNGEE. The CDR3 protein is CASSVRAGGASGNTIYF. The DNA for the CDR3 is TGTGCCAGCAGCGTACGGGCAGGGGGCGCCTCTGGAAACACCATATATTTT.

The chain employs TRBV27 and TRBJ1-2, with TRBD1 identical over 9 bases. CDR3 length: 17 residues. Germline loops: CDR1 MNHEY, CDR2 SMNVEV (reference sequence). Losses at the gene ends were 7 bases for V and 0 bases for J; bases not matched to a gene: 12. The CDR3, as DNA: TGTGCCAGCAAGGGAGGGACAGGGTGGGGAGCTAACTATGGCTACACCTTC. Translating gives CASKGGTGWGANYGYTF.

This sequence joins TRBV2 and TRBJ2-7; 8 bases are shared with TRBD1. This CDR3 has 14 residues. From germline, CDR1 is SNHLY and CDR2 FYNNEI. V gave up 10 bases and J gave up 0 bases; unmatched junction bases: 8. The CDR3 loop reads CAILKGTGSYEQYF. DNA of the CDR3: TGTGCCATCTTGAAAGGGACAGGCTCCTACGAGCAGTACTTC.

The rearrangement uses TRBV5-1 and TRBJ2-5, with D perhaps matching TRBD1 (5 bases). The length of the CDR3 is 13 residues. Germline CDR1 and CDR2: SGHRS and YFSETQ. With 3 bases removed from V and 4 bases from J, the gap between germline ends came to 10 bases. CDR3 in amino acids: CASSSSGSETQYF. Here the CDR3 DNA reads TGCGCCAGCAGCTCTTCAGGGTCAGAGACCCAGTACTTC.

This clone has just one count. The chain recombines TRBV4-1 with TRBJ1-3, with D perhaps TRBD1 (5 bases). CDR1 and CDR2 (germline): MGHRA, YSYEKL. The length of the CDR3 is 14 residues. Trimming cost V 8 bases and J 2 bases, with 13 bases left between them. CDR3 sequence: CASPPRGTGNTIYF. The CDR3 DNA reads as TGCGCCAGCCCCCCCCGGGGGACTGGAAACACCATATATTTT.

The chain couples TRBV7-8 to TRBJ2-7; TRBD1 matches 7 bases. Germline values: CDR1 SGHVS, CDR2 FQNEAQ. The CDR3 has 17 residues. J lost 1 base, V lost 0 bases, and 9 bases had no gene match. DNA for the CDR3: TGTGCCAGCAGCTTAGCAGGGGGCGTTTCTGGGTCCTACGAGCAGTACTTC. It codes for CASSLAGGVSGSYEQYF.

V usage is TRBV5-1 and J usage is TRBJ1-4; D ambiguous. The CDR3 extends over 15 amino acids. Germline V gene data show CDR1 as SGHRS and CDR2 as YFSETQ. The V end lost 4 bases, the J end lost 1 base, and 11 bases lay between the germline ends. As DNA, the CDR3 is TGCGCCAGCAGCCCGGGCGGAGGAACTAATGAAAAACTGTTTTTT. Translation: CASSPGGGTNEKLFF.

This chain connects TRBV5-1 to TRBJ2-5; D not resolved. This CDR3 comprises 14 residues. The germline CDR1 and CDR2 sequences are SGHRS and YFSETQ. V dropped 1 base and J dropped 0 bases, with 7 bases sitting between them. This chain's CDR3 is CASSLYSYQETQYF. The CDR3 coding sequence is TGCGCCAGCAGCTTGTACAGCTACCAAGAGACCCAGTACTTC. Full variable domain (missing parts from reference TRBV5-1 and TRBJ2-5): KAGVTQTPRYLIKTRGQQVTLSCSPISGHRSVSWYQQTPGQGLQFLFEYFSETQRNKGNFPGRFSGRQFSNSRSEMNVSTLELGDSALYLCASSLYSYQETQYFGPGTRLLVL.

The chain links TRBV7-8 to TRBJ1-2, with D uncertain. The CDR3 loop spans 16 amino acids. V shed 3 bases and J shed 0 bases, with 14 bases lying between them. Germline V gives CDR1 SGHVS, CDR2 FQNEAQ. CDR3: CASSFGRTLANYGYTF. CDR3 bases: TGTGCCAGCAGCTTTGGGAGGACGCTAGCTAACTATGGCTACACCTTC.

The chain combines TRBV25-1 with TRBJ1-4; 7 positions match TRBD1. CDR1 and CDR2 (germline): MGHDK, SYGVNS. The CDR3 sequence is 15 residues long. J gave up 2 bases and V 2 bases, and 2 bases lay outside the gene matches. In DNA form, the CDR3 reads TGTGCCAGCAGTGAACCGACAGGGACTAATGAAAAACTGTTTTTT. This sequence encodes CASSEPTGTNEKLFF.

The rearrangement links TRBV6-1 to TRBJ2-5, with a possible D match to TRBD2 (6 bases). This CDR3 comprises 15 residues. V shed 1 base and J shed 4 bases, with 13 bases lying between them. Germline loops: CDR1 MNHNS, CDR2 SASEGT. CDR3 nucleotides: TGTGCCAGCAGTGAAGGAGGCGGGACTCGAGAGACCCAGTACTTC. Amino acid sequence: CASSEGGGTRETQYF.

The J gene is TRBJ1-3, the V gene TRBV28; no clear D. Trimming left V 6 bases short and J 4 bases short, with 7 bases between. Germline V gene sequence: CDR1 MDHEN, CDR2 SYDVKM. The CDR3 is 12 amino acids. DNA for the CDR3: TGTGCCAGCAGAGCAGCGGGAAACACCATATATTTT. Translating gives CASRAAGNTIYF.

The J gene is TRBJ1-1, the V gene TRBV5-4, with D possibly TRBD1 on 6 matching bases. V was trimmed by 0 bases and J by 4 bases, leaving 16 bases between them. Germline values: CDR1 SGHNT, CDR2 YYREEE (reference sequence). CDR3 length equals 16 residues. This chain's CDR3 is CASSLVGGGRSTEAFF. As DNA, the CDR3 is TGTGCCAGCAGCTTGGTAGGGGGAGGGAGGAGCACTGAAGCTTTCTTT.

This chain connects TRBV18 to TRBJ1-3; D perhaps matches TRBD1 (5 bases). CDR1 KGHSH and CDR2 LQKENI come from the germline V gene. The CDR3 has 16 amino acids. The V end was cut by 4 bases, the J end by 0 bases, with 13 bases between. DNA of the CDR3: TGTGCCAGCTCACGGGGCAGAACGCTCTCTGGAAACACCATATATTTT. Translating it yields CASSRGRTLSGNTIYF.

The chain joins TRBV18 to TRBJ2-7; D gene uncertain. With 3 bases removed from V and 5 bases from J, the gap between germline ends came to 8 bases. The CDR3 runs to 12 residues. Germline lookup yields CDR1 KGHSH and CDR2 LQKENI. The CDR3 loop is CASSPSSNEQYF. The CDR3 DNA follows: TGTGCCAGCTCACCCTCGAGCAACGAGCAGTACTTC.

V usage is TRBV11-2 and J usage is TRBJ2-1, with D possibly being TRBD1 (5 bases). V dropped 5 bases and J dropped 6 bases, with 17 bases sitting between them. Looked up from germline, CDR1 is SGHAT and CDR2 is FQNNGV. The CDR3 is 15 residues long. The CDR3 loop reads CASSVTLGAPNEQFF. The CDR3 region has the DNA TGTGCCAGCAGCGTAACTTTAGGGGCACCCAATGAGCAGTTCTTC.

The chain is built from TRBV9 and TRBJ2-2, with D unclear. The length of the CDR3 is 14 residues. Germline loops: CDR1 SGDLS, CDR2 YYNGEE. Trimming removed 3 bases from V and 0 bases from J, with 6 bases in between. The CDR3, as DNA: TGTGCCAGCAGCGACAAAACGAACACCGGGGAGCTGTTTTTT. It codes for CASSDKTNTGELFF.

The table lists this clone with a few counts. This chain links TRBV2 with TRBJ1-5; maybe TRBD1 (5 bases). The CDR3 is made up of 17 amino acids. Germline CDR1 SNHLY, CDR2 FYNNEI. V lost 1 base and J lost 1, with 14 bases in between. CDR3: CASSEELWGESNQPQHF. The CDR3 nucleotides read TGTGCCAGCAGTGAAGAGTTATGGGGGGAGAGCAATCAGCCCCAGCATTTT. Filled out from reference TRBV2 and TRBJ1-5, the complete variable domain reads EPEVTQTPSHQVTQMGQEVILRCVPISNHLYFYWYRQILGQKVEFLVSFYNNEISEKSEIFDDQFSVERPDGSNFTLKIRSTKLEDSAMYFCASSEELWGESNQPQHFGDGTRLSIL.

This clone turned up a few times. The rearrangement uses TRBV9 and TRBJ2-5; D is uncertain. V lost 4 bases, J lost 2 bases, and 9 bases lay in between. In germline, CDR1 is SGDLS, CDR2 YYNGEE. The CDR3 is made up of 13 amino acids. The CDR3 loop is CASSQESQETQYF. The CDR3 DNA reads TGTGCCAGCAGCCAAGAGAGTCAAGAGACCCAGTACTTC.

The V gene is TRBV19, the J gene TRBJ2-3, with 11 bases fitting TRBD2. Trimming removed 7 bases from V and 2 bases from J; junction bases left unmatched: 8. The CDR3 spans 16 residues. Germline V gene lookup returns CDR1 LNHDA and CDR2 SQIVND (reference sequence). CDR3: CASTPTSGAPTDTQYF. Written as DNA, the CDR3 is TGTGCCAGTACCCCGACTAGCGGGGCCCCCACAGATACGCAGTATTTT.

The count of this clone is one. The chain uses TRBV6-6 and TRBJ2-3; D is undetermined. The V gene lost 5 bases and the J gene lost 0 bases, with 15 bases spanning the gap. Germline CDR1 and CDR2: MNHNY and SVGAGI (reference sequence). This CDR3 has 16 residues. CDR3 DNA: TGTGCCAGCAGTCGCGGTGGCAGCCCTAGCACAGATACGCAGTATTTT. It is translated as CASSRGGSPSTDTQYF.

The CDR3 nucleotides are TGTGCCAGCAGCTTGAGTCGATCGAGGGCCAATCAGCCCCAGCATTTT. It encodes CASSLSRSRANQPQHF. The chain uses TRBV7-8 and TRBJ1-5; D unclear. The CDR3 sequence is 16 residues long. The germline V gene encodes CDR1 SGHVS and CDR2 FQNEAQ. Trimming took 3 bases from V and 3 from J, leaving 15 bases between them.

In DNA form, the CDR3 reads TGTGCCAGCAGCCTCCGGATAGAGGATTCACCCCTCCACTTT. Protein sequence: CASSLRIEDSPLHF. The chain recombines TRBV13 with TRBJ1-6, with D uncertain. With 5 bases removed from V and 8 bases from J, the gap between germline ends came to 13 bases. Per the germline V gene, CDR1 is PRHDT and CDR2 is FYEKMQ (reference sequence). This CDR3 spans 14 amino acids.

This chain links TRBV6-6 with TRBJ1-1, with TRBD1 matching 7 bases. Germline loops: CDR1 MNHNY, CDR2 SVGAGI (reference sequence). Trimming cost V 6 bases and J 2 bases; bases outside gene matches: 12. The CDR3 is 16 amino acids. CDR3: CASSDRVGVGNTEAFF. DNA for the CDR3: TGTGCCAGCAGCGACAGGGTGGGGGTTGGTAACACTGAAGCTTTCTTT.

The rearrangement joins TRBV19 to TRBJ1-1; 8 nucleotides line up with TRBD1. The length of the CDR3 is 17 residues. After removal of 9 bases from V and 6 bases from J, the junction contained 21 bases not matched to a gene. Germline V gene data show CDR1 as LNHDA and CDR2 as SQIVND (reference sequence). CDR3 sequence reads: CASLQYGHLTGGAEAFF. CDR3 nucleotide sequence: TGTGCCAGCCTACAGTATGGTCACCTAACAGGGGGAGCTGAAGCTTTCTTT. The full variable domain, with the rest looked up from reference TRBV19 and TRBJ1-1, is DGGITQSPKYLFRKEGQNVTLSCEQNLNHDAMYWYRQDPGQGLRLIYYSQIVNDFQKGDIAEGYSVSREKKESFPLTVTSAQKNPTAFYLCASLQYGHLTGGAEAFFGQGTRLTVV.

The chain combines TRBV5-1 with TRBJ2-2; D is possibly TRBD1 (6 bases). V lost 4 bases to trimming and J lost 2 bases, with 15 bases between them. The CDR3 loop spans 16 amino acids. Germline lookup yields CDR1 SGHRS and CDR2 YFSETQ. CDR3 protein: CASSPVGGSNTGELFF. The CDR3 DNA sequence: TGCGCCAGCAGCCCTGTTGGGGGCTCAAACACCGGGGAGCTGTTTTTT. Complete variable domain (other parts from reference TRBV5-1 and TRBJ2-2): KAGVTQTPRYLIKTRGQQVTLSCSPISGHRSVSWYQQTPGQGLQFLFEYFSETQRNKGNFPGRFSGRQFSNSRSEMNVSTLELGDSALYLCASSPVGGSNTGELFFGEGSRLTVL.

The V and J genes are TRBV29-1 and TRBJ2-7, with D maybe TRBD1 (5 bases). The V and J ends lost 2 bases and 6 bases respectively, with 20 bases between them. Per germline, CDR1 SQVTM and CDR2 ANQGSEA. The CDR3 is made up of 15 amino acids. This CDR3 is CSVERWQGRTGEQYF. The DNA of the CDR3 is TGCAGCGTTGAAAGGTGGCAGGGCAGAACGGGCGAGCAGTACTTC.